These 16 T cell receptor beta chains share one sample of origin, sequenced in a study of early T cells in non-severe SARS-CoV-2 infection. MiXCR, applied by TCRdb to the 5' RACE reads, yields one record per CDR3 protein. The data show about 98,000 distinct CDR3 sequences, with about an eighth seen just once and 5% to 8% held by the top ten. Sequencing input: whole blood. The receptors were gathered from an adult who was a healthcare worker with PCR-confirmed SARS-CoV-2 infection or an uninfected control (not recorded which).

The sample holds many counts of this clonotype. The chain uses TRBV11-2 and TRBJ2-1, with TRBD2 matching 8 bases. The trim removed 6 bases at V and 4 bases at J, leaving 5 bases unmatched. Germline CDR1 is SGHAT and CDR2 is FQNNGV. The CDR3 sequence is 14 residues long. The CDR3, as DNA: TGTGCCAGCAGGCTGGCTAGCGGGTACAATGAGCAGTTCTTC. Amino acid sequence: CASRLASGYNEQFF. Filled out from reference TRBV11-2 and TRBJ2-1, the complete variable domain reads EAGVAQSPRYKIIEKRQSVAFWCNPISGHATLYWYQQILGQGPKLLIQFQNNGVVDDSQLPKDRFSAERLKGVDSTLKIQPAKLEDSAVYLCASRLASGYNEQFFGPGTRLTVL.

The chain is built from TRBV12-3 or TRBV12-4 and TRBJ2-1; 7 nucleotides agree with TRBD2. This CDR3 is 11 amino acids long. V dropped 6 bases and J dropped 10; count of bases not matched to a gene: 3. This chain's CDR3 is CASRGGSEQFF. Written as DNA, the CDR3 is TGTGCCAGCAGGGGGGGGTCGGAGCAGTTCTTC.

In nucleotides, the CDR3 is TGCGCCAGCAGCTATGGGGAACTTGCCACTGAAGCTTTCTTT. Amino acids: CASSYGELATEAFF. The J gene is TRBJ1-1, the V gene TRBV4-1; D is unresolved. Germline V gives CDR1 MGHRA, CDR2 YSYEKL. V dropped 5 bases and J dropped 4 bases, with 14 bases sitting between them. The CDR3 is 14 amino acids.

The genes are TRBV27 and TRBJ1-5; D is unresolved. The ends were cut back, 5 bases at V and 5 bases at J, with 16 bases in the middle. The CDR3 contains 15 residues. CDR1 is MNHEY and CDR2 is SMNVEV in the germline V gene (reference sequence). The CDR3 loop is CASSPSPRHYQPQHF. DNA of the CDR3: TGTGCCAGCAGTCCAAGTCCCAGGCATTATCAGCCCCAGCATTTT.

This clonotype occurred a few times. J is TRBJ1-2 and V is TRBV12-3 or TRBV12-4; possibly TRBD1 for D (6 bases). This CDR3 is 12 amino acids long. Trimming removed 5 bases at V and 8 bases at J, with 12 bases between. Here the CDR3 DNA reads TGTGCCAGCAGTCCTACAGGGAGCGGCTACACCTTC. This translates into CASSPTGSGYTF.

This clonotype has just a few counts. V is TRBV7-2 and J is TRBJ2-1; no clear D gene. This CDR3 region has 12 residues. Between the trimmed V and J ends, which lost 5 bases and 15 bases, there was a span of 17 bases. The V gene's germline CDR1 is SGHTA and CDR2 FQGNSA. This chain's CDR3 is CASSRSRVSWFF. The CDR3 DNA reads TGTGCCAGCAGCAGATCTAGGGTTTCCTGGTTCTTC. The full variable domain, in which reference TRBV7-2 and TRBJ2-1 provide the parts outside the CDR3, is GAGVSQSPSNKVTEKGKDVELRCDPISGHTALYWYRQSLGQGLEFLIYFQGNSAPDKSGLPSDRFSAERTGGSVSTLTIQRTQQEDSAVYLCASSRSRVSWFFGPGTRLTVL.

This clonotype was seen ten or more times. The chain recombines TRBV24-1 with TRBJ2-3, with D tentatively TRBD2 (5 bases). The CDR3 is 14 residues long. V lost 2 bases and J lost 8, with 13 bases in between. Germline V gene sequence: CDR1 KGHDR, CDR2 SFDVKD. CDR3 loop: CATSDSFREGTQYF. The CDR3 DNA follows: TGTGCCACCAGTGATTCTTTTCGGGAAGGTACGCAGTATTTT.

This clonotype is categorized as medium-sized. DNA of the CDR3: TGTGCCAGCACCCCCTGGACAGGGCACACCGGGGAGCTGTTTTTT. It codes for CASTPWTGHTGELFF. The chain has TRBV12-3 or TRBV12-4 and TRBJ2-2, with 8 bases that match TRBD1. This CDR3 is built from 15 residues. Unmatched junction bases numbered 7, after V lost 7 bases and J lost 3 bases.

The table lists this clonotype with a few counts. The chain couples TRBV6-2 or TRBV6-3 to TRBJ2-7, with TRBD2 as a possible D gene (6 bases). CDR1 MNHEY and CDR2 SVGEGT come from the germline V gene. The ends were cut back, 7 bases at V and 0 bases at J, with 10 bases in the middle. The CDR3 has 13 residues. Written as DNA, the CDR3 is TGTGCCAGCAACCTAGCGTTCTCCTACGAGCAGTACTTC. The encoded protein is CASNLAFSYEQYF.

This clonotype was detected only a few times. CDR3 sequence reads: CASPTRQGQETQYF. CDR3 DNA: TGTGCCAGCCCCACAAGGCAAGGGCAAGAGACCCAGTACTTC. This sequence joins TRBV27 and TRBJ2-5; D gene ambiguous. Germline-derived CDR1 and CDR2 are MNHEY and SMNVEV (reference sequence). V lost 8 bases, J lost 2 bases, and 15 bases lay in between. The CDR3 extends over 14 amino acids.

This clonotype was observed at least ten times. J is TRBJ2-1 and V is TRBV12-3 or TRBV12-4; the D gene is possibly TRBD1 (5 bases). The CDR3 length is 17 residues. V lost 2 bases, J lost 0 bases, and 14 bases lay in between. CDR3 sequence (DNA): TGTGCCAGCAGTTTAAGGGGTCGAGGCAGCTCCTACAATGAGCAGTTCTTC. It specifies CASSLRGRGSSYNEQFF.

This clonotype was observed at least ten times. V usage is TRBV19 and J usage is TRBJ2-1; D possibly corresponds to TRBD2 (5 bases). The CDR3 is 14 residues long. V was pared by 6 bases and J by 1 base, with 10 bases between. Germline loops: CDR1 LNHDA, CDR2 SQIVND (reference sequence). The chain's CDR3 is CASSPDWSYNEQFF. DNA for the CDR3: TGTGCCAGTAGCCCGGACTGGTCCTACAATGAGCAGTTCTTC.

This clonotype was seen repeatedly, ten times or more. CDR3 coding DNA: TGCGCCAGCAGTGAGTTTGGTCAGCCCCAGCATTTT. Protein: CASSEFGQPQHF. This chain joins TRBV10-1 and TRBJ1-5; D gene unclear. Trimming stripped 1 base from V and 6 bases from J, with 4 bases between. Germline values: CDR1 WNHNN, CDR2 SYGVQD (reference sequence). This CDR3 is 12 amino acids long.

This clonotype was counted ten times or more. This chain links TRBV13 with TRBJ2-1, with 8 bases aligning to TRBD1. The V and J ends lost 1 base and 6 bases, in that order; junction bases with no gene match: 5. The length of the CDR3 is 15 residues. Germline CDR1 reads PRHDT; CDR2 reads FYEKMQ (reference sequence). CDR3: CASSLEQGVFNEQFF. The CDR3 region has the DNA TGTGCCAGCAGCTTAGAACAGGGGGTTTTCAATGAGCAGTTCTTC.

This clonotype was detected a few times. The chain carries TRBV6-2 or TRBV6-3 and TRBJ1-5; D is possibly TRBD1 (5 bases). V was trimmed by 6 bases and J by 9 bases, leaving 15 bases between them. Germline assignment: CDR1 MNHEY and CDR2 SVGEGT. The CDR3 covers 13 residues. DNA of the CDR3: TGTGCCAGCAGGGGTACGGGGGGAAGGCCCCAGCATTTT. Protein: CASRGTGGRPQHF.

This clonotype was seen a few times. The chain recombines TRBV6-5 with TRBJ2-1, with D unresolved. The germline V gene encodes CDR1 MNHEY and CDR2 SVGAGI. The CDR3 is made up of 11 amino acids. V lost 2 bases and J lost 9, with 5 bases in between. The CDR3 spells CASSYTGEQFF. CDR3 coding DNA: TGTGCCAGCAGTTACACTGGTGAGCAGTTCTTC.